A selection of T cell receptor beta chains follows, all from one sample in a study of blood T cell repertoires in COVID-19. Repertoires were generated with immunoSEQ multiplex PCR, while TCRdb's copy carries only in-frame clones and drops some. The sample shows about 330,000 clones, 80% to 90% of them seen only once. Source material: peripheral blood. These receptors all stem from a man aged 25 to 45 with COVID-19, enrolled during active disease. CDR3s include the opening cysteine and the closing phenylalanine or tryptophan. A D gene is named only where the DNA matches it firmly. Clone size is shown for a subset of rows, as once, few, many or a class of expanded clone.

d_gene | abundance | j_gene | v_gene | CDR3aa | CDR3nt
TRBD1 | . | TRBJ2-1 | TRBV14 | CASSLLMGQGGRGEQFF | TGTGCCAGCAGCCTCCTTATGGGACAGGGAGGTCGAGGTGAGCAGTTCTTC
TRBD1 | . | TRBJ2-7 | TRBV7-9 | CASSSDRTGVSSYEQYF | TGTGCCAGCAGCTCAGACAGGACAGGGGTGAGCTCCTACGAGCAGTACTTC
. | . | TRBJ2-1 | TRBV15 | CATSRQDKYNEQFF | TGTGCCACCAGCAGACAGGACAAATACAATGAGCAGTTCTTC
. | . | TRBJ1-5 | TRBV7-9 | CASSRGGAFNQPQHF | TGTGCCAGCAGCCGCGGTGGGGCCTTCAATCAGCCCCAGCATTTT
TRBD2 | . | TRBJ2-7 | TRBV29-1 | CSVGLARRYEQYF | TGCAGCGTTGGACTAGCGCGTCGCTACGAGCAGTACTTC
TRBD1 | . | TRBJ1-2 | TRBV5-4 | CASSSGTGFDYGYTF | TGTGCCAGCAGCAGCGGGACAGGGTTCGACTATGGCTACACCTTC
. | . | TRBJ2-7 | TRBV7-9 | CASSLLTNSYEQYF | TGTGCCAGCAGCTTACTGACAAACTCCTACGAGCAGTACTTC
TRBD1 | . | TRBJ1-2 | TRBV6-5 | CASSYDRAPVYTF | TGTGCCAGCAGCTACGACAGGGCCCCCGTATACACCTTC
. | once | TRBJ2-2 | TRBV24-1 | CATSDSSGWGGTGELFF | TGTGCCACCAGTGATTCGTCGGGGTGGGGAGGAACCGGGGAGCTGTTTTTT
. | . | TRBJ1-6 | TRBV18 | CASSPGSVTLHF | TGTGCCAGCTCACCGGGGAGCGTGACCCTCCACTTT
. | . | TRBJ1-5 | TRBV24-1 | CATSEAQGYNQPQHF | TGTGCCACCAGTGAGGCTCAGGGATACAATCAGCCCCAGCATTTT
TRBD1 | . | TRBJ2-5 | TRBV18 | CASSASTGSETQYF | TGTGCCAGCTCAGCCTCGACAGGGTCAGAGACCCAGTACTTC
. | . | TRBJ1-3 | TRBV2 | CASSEGLANTIYF | TGTGCCAGCAGTGAAGGGTTAGCAAACACCATATATTTT
TRBD2 | . | TRBJ2-1 | TRBV19 | CASSIVGGGEQFF | TGTGCCAGTAGTATAGTTGGCGGGGGGGAGCAGTTCTTC
. | . | TRBJ2-1 | TRBV3-1/TRBV3-2 | CASSQLVGRGSYNEQFF | TGTGCCAGCAGCCAATTGGTAGGCAGGGGATCCTACAATGAGCAGTTCTTC
TRBD1 | . | TRBJ2-3 | TRBV3-1/TRBV3-2 | CASSRDRGPRTDTQYF | TGTGCCAGCAGCCGCGACAGGGGGCCGCGCACAGATACGCAGTATTTT
. | . | TRBJ2-6 | TRBV24-1 | CATSDGTGSLSGANVLTF | TGTGCCACCAGTGACGGAACAGGGTCACTCTCTGGGGCCAACGTCCTGACTTTC
TRBD2 | . | TRBJ2-3 | TRBV7-9 | CASSLEWRGSSTDTQYF | TGTGCCAGCAGCTTAGAATGGCGGGGGTCTAGCACAGATACGCAGTATTTT
. | . | TRBJ1-2 | TRBV6-5 | CASSLSQGLHGYTF | TGTGCCAGCAGTTTATCTCAGGGACTACATGGCTACACCTTC
TRBD1 | . | TRBJ1-5 | TRBV27 | CASSLNGQGGYQPQHF | TGTGCCAGCAGTTTAAACGGACAGGGAGGCTATCAGCCCCAGCATTTT
TRBD1 | . | TRBJ2-1 | TRBV18 | CASSRGQGSSYNEQFF | TGTGCCAGCTCACGGGGACAGGGGAGCTCCTACAATGAGCAGTTCTTC
. | . | TRBJ2-1 | TRBV4-3 | CASSHTSYSYNEQFF | TGCGCCAGCAGCCATACTAGTTACTCCTACAATGAGCAGTTCTTC
. | . | TRBJ1-6 | TRBV5-6 | CASTVWGGRKNSPLHF | TGTGCCAGCACCGTATGGGGGGGGAGAAAAAATTCACCCCTCCACTTT
. | . | TRBJ1-2 | TRBV6-6 | CASSWGDNGYTF | TGTGCCAGCAGTTGGGGGGATAATGGCTACACCTTC
TRBD1 | . | TRBJ1-5 | TRBV18 | CASSPPLTGGVQPQHF | TGTGCCAGCTCACCACCCCTAACAGGGGGCGTTCAGCCCCAGCATTTT
TRBD1 | . | TRBJ2-3 | TRBV13 | CASSVDREMTDTQYF | TGTGCCAGCAGCGTCGACAGGGAGATGACAGATACGCAGTATTTT
. | . | TRBJ1-2 | TRBV5-8 | CASRPSPGEYGYTF | TGTGCCAGCAGACCGTCTCCAGGGGAGTATGGCTACACCTTC
. | . | TRBJ1-2 | TRBV20-1 | CSASWRHIYGYTF | TGCAGTGCTAGTTGGCGGCACATCTATGGCTACACCTTC
TRBD2 | . | TRBJ2-7 | TRBV20-1 | CSASRPGLAGGKTYEQYF | TGCAGTGCTAGTAGACCGGGACTAGCGGGAGGGAAGACCTACGAGCAGTACTTC
. | . | TRBJ2-6 | TRBV29-1 | CSVEEGGANVLTF | TGCAGCGTTGAGGAGGGTGGGGCCAACGTCCTGACTTTC
. | . | TRBJ1-6 | TRBV6-2/TRBV6-3 | CASSSPPGVMSGKGVYSPLHF | TGTGCCAGCAGTTCCCCGCCTGGGGTGATGAGTGGGAAGGGGGTATACTCACCCCTCCACTTT
. | . | TRBJ2-4 | TRBV27 | CASSFTGSKNIQYF | TGTGCCAGCAGTTTTACAGGATCCAAAAACATTCAGTACTTC
TRBD2 | . | TRBJ2-7 | TRBV3-1/TRBV3-2 | CASSQARTSTYEQYF | TGTGCCAGCAGCCAAGCACGGACTAGCACCTACGAGCAGTACTTC
. | . | TRBJ1-1 | TRBV7-2 | CASSLVRTRNTEAFF | TGTGCCAGCAGCTTGGTTAGGACACGAAACACTGAAGCTTTCTTT
. | . | TRBJ2-3 | TRBV30 | CAWSPTDTQYF | TGTGCCTGGAGTCCTACAGATACGCAGTATTTT
TRBD2 | few | TRBJ2-1 | TRBV4-2 | CASSPMTSGASSYNEQFF | TGTGCCAGCAGCCCAATGACTAGCGGGGCTAGCTCCTACAATGAGCAGTTCTTC
TRBD1 | . | TRBJ1-6 | TRBV2 | CASSTGQGRHSPLHF | TGTGCCAGCAGTACTGGACAGGGACGGCATTCACCCCTCCACTTT
. | . | TRBJ1-1 | TRBV3-1/TRBV3-2 | CASSQGLGDGAFF | TGTGCCAGCAGCCAAGGATTAGGGGATGGAGCTTTCTTT
. | . | TRBJ2-2 | TRBV7-2 | CASSFPTGNTGELFF | TGTGCCAGCAGCTTTCCGACAGGGAACACCGGGGAGCTGTTTTTT
. | . | TRBJ1-6 | TRBV7-9 | CASSLAQSPLHF | TGTGCCAGCAGCTTAGCTCAATCACCCCTCCACTTT
. | . | TRBJ1-6 | TRBV28 | CASSMRSYNSPLHF | TGTGCCAGCAGTATGCGCTCCTATAATTCACCCCTCCACTTT
. | . | TRBJ2-2 | TRBV7-9 | CASSLVSANTGELFF | TGTGCCAGCAGCTTAGTGTCCGCGAACACCGGGGAGCTGTTTTTT
TRBD1 | . | TRBJ1-2 | TRBV7-2 | CASSLGGQGSSNYGYTF | TGTGCCAGCAGCTTAGGAGGACAGGGGTCTTCTAACTATGGCTACACCTTC
TRBD2 | many | TRBJ2-2 | TRBV6-4 | CASSPGLVGTGELFF | TGTGCCAGCAGCCCCGGACTAGTCGGCACCGGGGAGCTGTTTTTT
TRBD2 | . | TRBJ2-1 | TRBV7-2 | CASSFTSGDYNEQFF | TGTGCCAGCAGCTTCACTAGCGGGGACTACAATGAGCAGTTCTTC
TRBD1 | . | TRBJ1-5 | TRBV6-2/TRBV6-3 | CASSFRGWQPQHF | TGTGCCAGCAGTTTCAGGGGGTGGCAGCCCCAGCATTTT
TRBD1 | . | TRBJ2-5 | TRBV5-1 | CASSLNGNRGQETQYF | TGCGCCAGCAGCTTGAATGGGAACAGGGGGCAAGAGACCCAGTACTTC
. | . | TRBJ1-2 | TRBV30 | CAWRDTNYGYTF | TGTGCCTGGAGGGACACAAACTATGGCTACACCTTC
TRBD1 | . | TRBJ2-3 | TRBV6-5 | CASSYSGQVSDTQYF | TGTGCCAGCAGTTACTCGGGACAGGTCTCAGATACGCAGTATTTT
. | . | TRBJ2-5 | TRBV6-2/TRBV6-3 | CASSYWQGYQETQYF | TGTGCCAGCAGTTATTGGCAGGGGTACCAAGAGACCCAGTACTTC